The 12 T cell receptor beta chains listed next were all sequenced from one sample in a study of T cells expressing NK-cell markers (dated by TCRdb to about 2020). The library came from 5' RACE. The instrument was an Illumina HiSeq 2000. Through TCRdb reprocessing, the reads give one entry per CDR3 protein sequence; DNA is omitted. The sample's records list roughly 390,000 distinct CDR3 sequences. The top ten constitute over 4% of the sample. Sequencing was done on a sample of blood T cells: a sorted CD56 or NKG2C T cell subset, CD4+ or CD8+ T cells, or bulk PBMC T cells (not recorded which). The receptors were gathered from a man aged 18-69 years in good health.

The chain employs TRBV7-8 and TRBJ2-5; TCRdb lists TRBD2, though no DNA is available to test this call. CDR1 is SGHVS, CDR2 FQNEAQ, per germline. This CDR3 is built from 17 residues. CDR3 protein: CASSLGSRGAYKETQYF.

The chain links TRBV3-1 to TRBJ2-1; as DNA is missing, the TRBD1 call by TCRdb cannot be tested. CDR1 and CDR2 from the germline V gene are LGHDT and YNNKEL (reference sequence). This CDR3 has 18 amino acids. The CDR3 sequence: CASSRPKPGTGTLGEQFF.

The chain carries TRBV6-2 or TRBV6-3 and TRBJ2-1; TCRdb outputs TRBD2, but without DNA this stays unchecked. This CDR3 contains 17 residues. Germline CDR1 and CDR2: MNHEY and SVGEGT. CDR3 sequence: CASSTGLAGGFYNEQFF.

The chain recombines TRBV7-3 with TRBJ2-3; TCRdb reports TRBD2, a call that lacks DNA to check it against. The CDR3 extends over 15 amino acids. Germline V gene lookup returns CDR1 SGHTA and CDR2 FQGTGA. This chain's CDR3 is CASSPLAGSTDTQYF.

CDR3 sequence reads: CAWSGTGGVYGYTF. This chain uses TRBV30 with TRBJ1-2; TCRdb reports TRBD1, a call that lacks DNA to check it against. The germline gives CDR1 GTSNPN, CDR2 SVGIG (reference sequence). CDR3 length equals 14 residues.

The rearrangement links TRBV11-3 to TRBJ2-2; checking the TCRdb D call of TRBD2 is not possible without DNA. The V gene's germline CDR1 is SGHNT and CDR2 YENEEA. There are 19 residues in the CDR3. CDR3 region: CASSLTPLGLAANTGELFF.

The chain uses TRBV2 and TRBJ1-1. Germline V gene lookup returns CDR1 SNHLY and CDR2 FYNNEI. The CDR3 has 12 residues. CDR3 amino acids: CASTIVNTEAFF.

This chain connects TRBV24-1 to TRBJ1-4; TCRdb's D call of TRBD1 is untestable without DNA. In germline, CDR1 is KGHDR, CDR2 SFDVKD. The CDR3 has 14 amino acids. CDR3: CATSDRGTNEKLFF.

V usage is TRBV7-9 and J usage is TRBJ2-2. CDR1 is SEHNR and CDR2 is FQNEAQ in the germline V gene (reference sequence). The CDR3 loop spans 14 amino acids. The CDR3 sequence: CARDPYQNTGELFF.

The J gene is TRBJ2-1, the V gene TRBV14; with no DNA, the TCRdb D assignment of TRBD2 cannot be verified. Germline CDR1 reads SGHDN; CDR2 reads FVKESK. CDR3 size: 19 residues. The CDR3 loop reads CASSHRGPRTSRGNNEQFF.

The chain employs TRBV12-5 and TRBJ2-7; TCRdb reports TRBD1, a call that lacks DNA to check it against. Germline V gene sequence: CDR1 LGHNT, CDR2 FRNRAP. The CDR3 is made up of 18 amino acids. The CDR3 sequence is CASGYRGTGLIPTSEQYF.

The chain recombines TRBV25-1 with TRBJ1-6. Per germline, CDR1 MGHDK and CDR2 SYGVNS. This CDR3 is 13 amino acids long. The CDR3 spells CASSEYRGSPLHF.